Listed below are T cell receptor beta chains from one sample, sequenced in a study of blood T cell repertoires in COVID-19. Sequencing used immunoSEQ multiplex PCR; TCRdb keeps in-frame clones, though not all of them. The sample includes 150,000 to 180,000 clones, 91% seen only once; the top ten take under 0.6%. Sequencing was carried out using peripheral blood. Receptor source: a man between 50 and 59 years old with acute or convalescent COVID-19. CDR3s include the opening cysteine and the closing phenylalanine or tryptophan. D genes are given only for firm matches. Expanded clones get a size class; other rows say once, few or many, or leave the size out.

v_gene,abundance,d_gene,j_gene,CDR3aa,CDR3nt
TRBV15,once,.,TRBJ2-1,CATSREGRSSYNEQFF,TGTGCCACCAGCAGAGAAGGGAGAAGCTCCTACAATGAGCAGTTCTTC
TRBV6-6,.,.,TRBJ1-1,CASSQSQTTEAFF,TGTGCCAGCAGCCAATCACAGACGACTGAAGCTTTCTTT
TRBV9,.,TRBD2,TRBJ2-1,CASSDGLAGDEQFF,TGTGCCAGCAGCGACGGACTAGCGGGGGATGAGCAGTTCTTC
TRBV2,once,.,TRBJ2-1,CASTRGDYNEQFF,TGTGCCAGCACCAGGGGCGATTACAATGAGCAGTTCTTC
TRBV9,.,.,TRBJ2-2,CASSVGGAKAGELFF,TGTGCCAGCAGCGTAGGAGGAGCAAAAGCCGGGGAGCTGTTTTTT
TRBV5-4,.,TRBD2,TRBJ2-5,CASNPREASQETQYF,TGTGCCAGCAACCCGCGGGAGGCCTCTCAAGAGACCCAGTACTTC
TRBV4-3,.,TRBD2,TRBJ2-2,CASSLAWGGPGELFF,TGCGCCAGCAGCCTCGCCTGGGGGGGTCCCGGGGAGCTGTTTTTT
TRBV9,.,TRBD1,TRBJ1-4,CASSAPLKGATNEKLFF,TGTGCCAGCAGCGCCCCGTTAAAGGGGGCGACTAATGAAAAACTGTTTTTT
TRBV10-2,.,.,TRBJ2-2,CASISTSRDIGELFF,TGCGCCAGCATTTCGACTAGCAGGGACATCGGGGAGCTGTTTTTT
TRBV3-1/TRBV3-2,few,.,TRBJ1-2,CASSQAPGLGYTF,TGTGCCAGCAGCCAGGCCCCAGGGCTAGGCTACACCTTC
TRBV6-6,.,TRBD1,TRBJ1-5,CASSTGQGASNQPQHF,TGTGCCAGCAGTACGGGACAGGGGGCAAGTAATCAGCCCCAGCATTTT
TRBV7-2,.,.,TRBJ1-2,CASSFAGYGYTF,TGTGCCAGCAGCTTCGCGGGCTATGGCTACACCTTC
TRBV18,.,.,TRBJ1-2,CASSPRQTYGYTF,TGTGCCAGCTCACCACGACAGACCTATGGCTACACCTTC
TRBV30,.,.,TRBJ1-1,CAFTGGPNTEAFF,TGTGCATTTACCGGGGGGCCGAACACTGAAGCTTTCTTT
TRBV11-2,.,.,TRBJ1-1,CASREQAMAFF,TGTGCCAGCAGGGAACAGGCAATGGCTTTCTTT
TRBV19,.,.,TRBJ2-2,CASSIDRSQGGLFF,TGTGCCAGTAGTATAGATCGGAGTCAGGGAGGGCTGTTTTTT
TRBV18,.,TRBD1,TRBJ1-3,CASSPGTGTSGNTIYF,TGTGCCAGCTCACCCGGGACAGGGACCTCTGGAAACACCATATATTTT
TRBV9,.,.,TRBJ1-3,CASSGTAPYSGNTIYF,TGTGCCAGCAGCGGAACAGCTCCTTACTCTGGAAACACCATATATTTT